These 27 T cell receptor beta chains originate from one sample sequenced in a study of T cell clonality in common variable immunodeficiency. Study-wide results and limits: Reportedly, TCR beta sequences from common variable immunodeficiency showed fewer deletions and N-nucleotide insertions.

The method was immunoSEQ multiplex PCR; TCRdb's version includes in-frame clones alone and lacks a portion of them. The sample counts 15,000 to 25,000 clones, none seen once; the ten largest own around 25%. The antigens of these receptors remain unknown. What was sequenced was peripheral blood mononuclear cells. The receptors derive from a human donor with common variable immunodeficiency.

This clone appeared a few times. With the read ending 3 residues before the CDR3 end, the germline J gene is used to fill in that end. V is TRBV30 and J is TRBJ1-5; D is unresolved. The CDR3 length is 13 residues. Deletions cut 2 bases from V and 3 bases from J, with 8 bases between. The V gene's germline CDR1 is GTSNPN and CDR2 SVGIG (reference sequence). This CDR3 reads CAWSSPNNQPQHF. The CDR3 DNA, read in part, is TGTGCCTGGAGTTCCCCAAACAATCAGCCC.

This clone came up many times. The CDR3 end lies 3 residues beyond the end of the read and is filled in from the germline J gene. This rearrangement joins TRBV6-2 or TRBV6-3 to TRBJ1-1; 9 nucleotides match TRBD1. With V trimmed by 0 bases and J by 5 bases, 10 bases remained unmatched. The CDR3 has 17 amino acids. Germline lookup yields CDR1 MNHEY and CDR2 SVGEGT. This chain's CDR3 is CASSYSIGYRGQTEAFF. The CDR3 DNA, read in part, is TGTGCCAGCAGTTACTCGATTGGGTACAGGGGGCAAACTGAA.

This clone was seen a few times. Sequencing ends 3 residues short of the CDR3 end; the germline J gene provides the rest. The chain joins TRBV7-2 to TRBJ2-3, with a weak D call TRBD2 (7 bases). Germline CDR1 SGHTA, CDR2 FQGNSA. Between the trimmed V and J ends, which lost 5 bases and 5 bases, there was a span of 8 bases. The CDR3 runs 12 residues. The CDR3 bases that were read are TGTGCCAGCAGCAGGGGGGGAGATACG. It is translated as CASSRGGDT. The full CDR3 is CASSRGGDTQYF.

This clone was seen a few times. Coverage ceases 3 residues before the CDR3 finishes, and the germline J gene fills in the end. This chain joins TRBV7-6 and TRBJ2-1, with D possibly TRBD2 on 5 matching bases. Germline CDR1 and CDR2: SGHVS and FNYEAQ. The CDR3 has 13 residues. Trimming shortened V by 5 bases and J by 7 bases, and 12 bases separated the two germline ends. The CDR3 is CASSIYPGNEQFF. CDR3 DNA (partial): TGTGCCAGCAGCATCTACCCGGGGAATGAG.

This clone was seen only a few times. The CDR3 end lies 3 residues beyond the end of the read and is filled in from the germline J gene. V gene TRBV6-2 or TRBV6-3 combines with J gene TRBJ2-2; TRBD1 matches at 9 bases. Germline values: CDR1 MNHEY, CDR2 SVGEGT. The CDR3 loop spans 15 amino acids. Trimming removed 6 bases from V and 5 bases from J; junction bases left unmatched: 7. Incomplete CDR3 DNA: TGTGCCAGCAGAGGAGGGACAGGGAGGACCGGGGAG. The encoded protein is CASRGGTGRTGE. The entire CDR3 protein reads CASRGGTGRTGELFF.

This clone was counted between two and nine times. Read coverage stops 3 residues before the CDR3 terminus; the germline J gene supplies the remainder. The rearrangement joins TRBV7-9 to TRBJ1-5; D might be TRBD1 (5 bases). This CDR3 comprises 15 residues. Trimming took off 4 bases at V and 0 bases at J, with 10 bases between the two ends. Germline V gives CDR1 SEHNR, CDR2 FQNEAQ (reference sequence). The CDR3 bases that were read are TGTGCCAGCAGCTGGGGGGAGGATAGCAATCAGCCC. Translating it yields CASSWGEDSNQP. The full CDR3 is CASSWGEDSNQPQHF.

Of note for this clone: The read terminates 3 residues before the CDR3 end, so the remaining end is supplied by the germline J gene. The V and J genes are TRBV2 and TRBJ1-5; D is possibly TRBD1 (6 bases). The CDR3 runs to 15 residues. V shed 2 bases and J shed 4 bases, with 12 bases lying between them. CDR1 is SNHLY and CDR2 is FYNNEI in the germline V gene. CDR3 DNA, as far as it was read: TGTGCCAGCAGTGAACAGGGGATGGGAAATCAGCCC. It codes for CASSEQGMGNQP. The entire CDR3 is CASSEQGMGNQPQHF. The full variable domain, its missing parts supplied by reference TRBV2 and TRBJ1-5, is EPEVTQTPSHQVTQMGQEVILRCVPISNHLYFYWYRQILGQKVEFLVSFYNNEISEKSEIFDDQFSVERPDGSNFTLKIRSTKLEDSAMYFCASSEQGMGNQPQHFGDGTRLSIL.

Concerning this clone: The CDR3 end falls 3 residues outside the read, so it is completed with the germline J gene. V usage is TRBV5-4 and J usage is TRBJ2-7; D is unresolved. This CDR3 comprises 12 residues. The germline CDR1 and CDR2 sequences are SGHNT and YYREEE (reference sequence). Trimming took off 4 bases at V and 6 bases at J, with 11 bases between the two ends. CDR3 DNA, as far as it was read: TGTGCCAGCAGCCTCCCCCCTAGCGAG. Residues: CASSLPPSE. The full CDR3 protein reads CASSLPPSEQYF.

Concerning this clone itself: Coverage ceases 3 residues before the CDR3 finishes, and the germline J gene fills in the end. V usage is TRBV2 and J usage is TRBJ2-7, with 9 bases identical to TRBD2. Losses at the gene ends were 7 bases for V and 5 bases for J; bases not matched to a gene: 9. There are 14 residues in the CDR3. Looked up from germline, CDR1 is SNHLY and CDR2 is FYNNEI. CDR3 DNA (partial): TGTGCCAGCATCAGCGGGGGGTATGGGGACGAG. This translates into CASISGGYGDE. The entire CDR3 reads CASISGGYGDEQYF.

This clone was observed a few times. The read falls 3 residues short of the CDR3 end, and the missing part is taken from the germline J gene. The gene calls are TRBV19 and TRBJ2-7; D may be TRBD2 (6 bases). This CDR3 comprises 15 residues. The V and J ends lost 5 bases and 2 bases respectively, with 16 bases between them. Germline assignment: CDR1 LNHDA and CDR2 SQIVND (reference sequence). The sequenced part of the CDR3 DNA is TGTGCCAGTAGTGCGGGGAGGCAGGAAGCCTACGAG. It specifies CASSAGRQEAYE. The full CDR3 reads CASSAGRQEAYEQYF.

Worth noting for this clone: The read finishes 3 residues shy of the CDR3 end, and the germline J gene is used to complete it. V gene TRBV19 combines with J gene TRBJ2-3; no reliable D call. Germline V gives CDR1 LNHDA, CDR2 SQIVND (reference sequence). V lost 3 bases and J 0 bases, leaving 10 bases between the germline ends. This CDR3 is built from 15 residues. The CDR3 DNA, read in part, is TGTGCCAGTAGTATTCTTTTGACTAGCACAGATACG. Amino acid sequence: CASSILLTSTDT. The full CDR3 is CASSILLTSTDTQYF.

This clone was counted many times. The CDR3 sequence is CSVAGTAYSPQHF. Incomplete CDR3 DNA: TGCAGCGTAGCTGGGACAGCCTATTCGCCC. The chain combines TRBV29-1 with TRBJ1-5; 7 nucleotides align to TRBD1. The CDR3 end lies 3 residues beyond the end of the read and is filled in from the germline J gene. Trimming cost V 6 bases and J 9 bases; bases outside gene matches: 11. CDR1 and CDR2 from the germline V gene are SQVTM and ANQGSEA. The CDR3 runs to 13 residues.

This clone was picked up a small number of times. Read data end 3 residues before the CDR3 end; the end is taken from the germline J gene. The J gene is TRBJ2-3, the V gene TRBV7-9; D unclear. This CDR3 has 12 amino acids. Trimming took off 1 base at V and 5 bases at J, with 4 bases between the two ends. Per the germline V gene, CDR1 is SEHNR and CDR2 is FQNEAQ (reference sequence). The CDR3 DNA, read in part, is TGTGCCAGCAGCTTAGGGCTAGATACG. It encodes CASSLGLDT. The whole CDR3 region reads CASSLGLDTQYF.

This clone was picked up a small number of times. The missing CDR3 end, 3 residues past where the read stops, is filled in from the germline J gene. The genes are TRBV7-2 and TRBJ2-5, with TRBD2 matching 7 bases. The germline CDR1 and CDR2 sequences are SGHTA and FQGNSA. The J segment lost 5 bases and the V segment lost 1 base, leaving 7 bases of the junction unmatched. The CDR3 covers 15 residues. CDR3: CASSLVGVGGETQYF. The CDR3 bases that were read are TGTGCCAGCAGCTTAGTTGGTGTGGGGGGGGAGACC.

This clone came up many times. The CDR3 is cut off 3 residues early in the read; its end comes from the germline J gene. V is TRBV29-1 and J is TRBJ1-1; 9 bases are a match to TRBD1. Unmatched junction bases numbered 8, after V lost 8 bases and J lost 4 bases. Germline loops: CDR1 SQVTM, CDR2 ANQGSEA. There are 13 residues in the CDR3. The CDR3 loop reads CSIKQGAVTEAFF. CDR3 bases read: TGCAGCATCAAACAGGGGGCGGTCACTGAA.

In the case of this clone: Coverage ceases 3 residues before the CDR3 finishes, and the germline J gene fills in the end. This chain uses TRBV30 with TRBJ2-7; 7 positions match TRBD2. Losses at the gene ends were 1 base for V and 3 bases for J; bases not matched to a gene: 9. This CDR3 comprises 15 residues. Germline V gives CDR1 GTSNPN, CDR2 SVGIG (reference sequence). The sequenced CDR3 bases are TGTGCCTGGAGTGGTATCGGGACTAAAATCTACGAG. It codes for CAWSGIGTKIYE. The whole CDR3 region reads CAWSGIGTKIYEQYF.

Worth noting for this clone: The read terminates 3 residues ahead of where the CDR3 ends, so the germline J gene completes it. The chain combines TRBV6-1 with TRBJ2-5, with 7 bases that match TRBD1. The ends lost 4 bases at V and 7 bases at J; junction bases unmatched: 9. CDR1 and CDR2 from the germline V gene are MNHNS and SASEGT. The CDR3 has 14 amino acids. The CDR3 sequence: CASSGQGVSGTQYF. CDR3 DNA, as far as it was read: TGTGCCAGCAGTGGTCAGGGGGTTTCGGGGACC.

This clone was observed a handful of times. The read stops 3 residues short of the end of the CDR3; the missing end is completed from the germline J gene. The chain has TRBV6-1 and TRBJ1-5; the match to TRBD1 covers 7 bases. Germline values: CDR1 MNHNS, CDR2 SASEGT. This CDR3 is built from 15 residues. After removal of 3 bases from V and 5 bases from J, the junction contained 7 bases not matched to a gene. The CDR3 sequence: CASSDRTGRYQPQHF. The CDR3 DNA, read in part, is TGTGCCAGCAGTGACAGGACAGGAAGGTATCAGCCC.

In the case of this clone: The read gets to within 3 residues of the CDR3 end, and the germline J gene fills in the rest. The chain joins TRBV7-9 to TRBJ2-7; D possibly corresponds to TRBD1 (6 bases). Germline values: CDR1 SEHNR, CDR2 FQNEAQ (reference sequence). This CDR3 spans 14 amino acids. V lost 5 bases, J lost 5 bases, and 16 bases lay in between. CDR3 sequence reads: CASSPQGIGHEQYF. The sequenced CDR3 bases are TGTGCCAGCAGCCCCCAGGGGATTGGGCACGAG.

This clone was found a few times. The CDR3 end is not reached by the read, which stops 3 residues before it; the germline J gene fills it in. The gene calls are TRBV7-9 and TRBJ2-1; D remains ambiguous. The CDR3 contains 11 residues. Trimming cost V 6 bases and J 4 bases, with 4 bases left between them. Germline values: CDR1 SEHNR, CDR2 FQNEAQ (reference sequence). The CDR3 region is CASRIYNEQFF. CDR3 bases read: TGTGCCAGCAGAATATACAATGAG.

In the case of this clone: The CDR3 end lies 3 residues beyond the end of the read and is filled in from the germline J gene. The V call is TRBV19, the J call TRBJ1-1; TRBD1 matches at 7 bases. The length of the CDR3 is 13 residues. After removal of 1 base from V and 4 bases from J, the junction contained 0 bases not matched to a gene. Germline CDR1 and CDR2: LNHDA and SQIVND (reference sequence). CDR3 loop: CASSIAGGTEAFF. CDR3 bases read: TGTGCCAGTAGTATAGCAGGGGGCACTGAA.

This clone has only a few counts. With the read ending 3 residues before the CDR3 end, the germline J gene is used to fill in that end. The rearrangement joins TRBV7-9 to TRBJ2-1; possibly TRBD1 for D (6 bases). The V end was cut by 4 bases, the J end by 7 bases, with 11 bases between. The CDR3 totals 13 residues. The V gene's germline CDR1 is SEHNR and CDR2 FQNEAQ (reference sequence). The CDR3 region is CASSSYRVNEQFF. Incomplete CDR3 DNA: TGTGCCAGCAGCTCCTACAGGGTGAATGAG.

This clone appeared a few times. The read ends 3 residues shy of where the CDR3 ends; the end is completed using the germline J gene. This sequence joins TRBV18 and TRBJ1-1, with TRBD1 matching 7 bases. Germline-derived CDR1 and CDR2 are KGHSH and LQKENI. The CDR3 is made up of 15 amino acids. The sequenced part of the CDR3 DNA is TGTGCCAGCTCACCCCAGGGACAGTTGGATGGGGCA. Translating it yields CASSPQGQLDGA. The whole CDR3 sequence reads CASSPQGQLDGAAFF.

This clone was observed many times. The missing CDR3 end, 3 residues past where the read stops, is filled in from the germline J gene. The rearrangement links TRBV20-1 to TRBJ1-6, with D maybe TRBD1 (6 bases). The CDR3 covers 12 residues. The germline V and J ends were trimmed by 2 bases and 9 bases, with 8 bases remaining between them. CDR1 and CDR2 (germline): DFQATT, SNEGSKA (reference sequence). Here the CDR3 reads CSARTGTSPLHF. The part of the CDR3 DNA that was read is TGCAGTGCTAGAACAGGGACTTCACCC.

Comments on this clone: The CDR3 end lies 3 residues beyond the end of the read and is filled in from the germline J gene. This chain connects TRBV7-8 to TRBJ1-1, with 9 bases fitting TRBD1. From germline, CDR1 is SGHVS and CDR2 FQNEAQ. The CDR3 length is 15 residues. Incomplete CDR3 DNA: TGTGCCAGCAACAATCGGGGGGGACAGGGCTTGGCA. It codes for CASNNRGGQGLA. The full-length CDR3 reads as CASNNRGGQGLAAFF.

This clone was recorded a few times. The CDR3 region is CASSTTGTGAQIAKNIQYF. CDR3 DNA, as far as it was read: TGTGCCAGTAGTACCACCGGGACAGGGGCGCAAATAGCCAAAAACATT. The chain carries TRBV19 and TRBJ2-4, with TRBD1 identical over 10 bases. Read coverage stops 3 residues before the CDR3 terminus; the germline J gene supplies the remainder. The trim removed 4 bases at V and 0 bases at J, leaving 12 bases unmatched. CDR3 length: 19 residues. The germline CDR1 and CDR2 sequences are LNHDA and SQIVND (reference sequence). Based on the CDR3 plus reference TRBV19 and TRBJ2-4, the full variable domain is DGGITQSPKYLFRKEGQNVTLSCEQNLNHDAMYWYRQDPGQGLRLIYYSQIVNDFQKGDIAEGYSVSREKKESFPLTVTSAQKNPTAFYLCASSTTGTGAQIAKNIQYFGAGTRLSVL.

This clone appeared many times. The read falls 3 residues short of the CDR3 end, and the missing part is taken from the germline J gene. The chain carries TRBV19 and TRBJ2-4, with 10 bases lining up with TRBD1. There are 14 residues in the CDR3. Germline V gene sequence: CDR1 LNHDA, CDR2 SQIVND (reference sequence). The V gene end was trimmed by 7 bases and the J gene end by 4 bases; junction bases not matched to a gene: 4. CDR3 bases read: TGTGCCAGTACTAGACAGGGGGCGAAAAACATT. Protein: CASTRQGAKNI. Given in full, the CDR3 is CASTRQGAKNIQYF.